The 25 T cell receptor beta chains reported below all come from one sample, sequenced in a study of T cells after posttransplantation cyclophosphamide. TCRdb's table, derived via immunoSEQ multiplex PCR, lists solely in-frame clones and lacks some. The sample lists around 37,000 clones, more than 70% occurring once. Busulfan-fludarabine conditioning, marrow transplant, and cyclophosphamide on days +3 and +4 were administered. The starting material was CD4+ T cells sorted from blood, obtained around 2,000 days after a stem cell transplant with posttransplant cyclophosphamide. The origin of the receptors is a female patient aged 40 to 55 who received an allogeneic stem cell transplant from a related donor, was CMV-positive, and had no GVHD. Some T cells may arise from the graft donor.

The chain joins TRBV10-3 to TRBJ2-3; 9 bases line up with TRBD2. This CDR3 comprises 16 residues. Germline CDR1 reads ENHRY; CDR2 reads SYGVKD. Trimming cost V 8 bases and J 10 bases; bases outside gene matches: 19. CDR3 DNA: TGTGCCATCGCGGCGGGGGGGCCGTCTCACGTCGATCCGCAGTATTTT. Protein sequence: CAIAAGGPSHVDPQYF.

V usage is TRBV28 and J usage is TRBJ1-3, with D possibly being TRBD1 (5 bases). Trimming removed 7 bases from V and 2 bases from J, with 24 bases in between. Germline-derived CDR1 and CDR2 are MDHEN and SYDVKM. The CDR3 extends over 18 amino acids. The CDR3 sequence is CASMVRGFDRRAGNTIYF. CDR3 coding DNA: TGTGCCAGCATGGTGCGGGGGTTTGACAGAAGAGCTGGAAACACCATATATTTT.

The rearrangement links TRBV9 to TRBJ1-4; tentative D call: TRBD1 (6 bases). V was trimmed by 0 bases and J by 7 bases, leaving 13 bases between them. The germline V gene has CDR1 SGDLS and CDR2 YYNGEE. The CDR3 has 15 amino acids. This CDR3 is CASSVEGRGGEKLFF. As DNA, the CDR3 is TGTGCCAGCAGCGTAGAAGGCAGGGGTGGTGAAAAACTGTTTTTT. Full variable domain (missing parts from reference TRBV9 and TRBJ1-4): DSGVTQTPKHLITATGQRVTLRCSPRSGDLSVYWYQQSLDQGLQFLIQYYNGEERAKGNILERFSAQQFPDLHSELNLSSLELGDSALYFCASSVEGRGGEKLFFGSGTQLSVL.

This chain connects TRBV11-3 to TRBJ1-2; tentatively, D is TRBD1 (6 bases). V was trimmed by 5 bases and J by 2 bases, leaving 18 bases between them. Germline CDR1 reads SGHNT; CDR2 reads YENEEA. CDR3 size: 16 residues. The CDR3 DNA reads as TGTGCCAGCAGCCTGACAGGCCTAACCGCAAACTATGGCTACACCTTC. This codes for CASSLTGLTANYGYTF.

V gene TRBV18 combines with J gene TRBJ1-1, with 7 bases identical to TRBD1. Germline loops: CDR1 KGHSH, CDR2 LQKENI. J was trimmed by 0 bases and V by 5 bases; bases with no gene match: 3. The CDR3 covers 14 residues. CDR3 loop: CASSSDRLNTEAFF. CDR3 coding DNA: TGTGCCAGCTCATCGGACAGGCTGAACACTGAAGCTTTCTTT.

This clone was picked up one time. The chain links TRBV7-3 to TRBJ2-3; 8 bases are shared with TRBD1. Germline V CDR1 and CDR2: SGHTA, FQGTGA. The CDR3 has 13 amino acids. V shed 7 bases, J shed 5 bases, and the junction held 5 bases outside the gene matches. The CDR3 nucleotides read TGTGCCAGCAACAGGGGGTACGAAGATACGCAGTATTTT. This translates into CASNRGYEDTQYF.

This rearrangement joins TRBV28 to TRBJ1-5; D is unresolved. CDR1 and CDR2 (germline): MDHEN, SYDVKM. Trimming took 5 bases from V and 0 from J, leaving 11 bases between them. The CDR3 is made up of 15 amino acids. The CDR3 sequence is CASSPAGPSNQPQHF. CDR3 bases: TGTGCCAGCAGTCCGGCAGGCCCTAGCAATCAGCCCCAGCATTTT. Variable domain in full (rest from reference TRBV28 and TRBJ1-5): DVKVTQSSRYLVKRTGEKVFLECVQDMDHENMFWYRQDPGLGLRLIYFSYDVKMKEKGDIPEGYSVSREKKERFSLILESASTNQTSMYLCASSPAGPSNQPQHFGDGTRLSIL.

The chain carries TRBV19 and TRBJ2-4; weak D call: TRBD2 (7 bases). Trimming removed 5 bases from V and 7 bases from J, with 18 bases in between. The CDR3 length is 15 residues. Germline lookup yields CDR1 LNHDA and CDR2 SQIVND (reference sequence). CDR3 protein: CASSGGGLLVNIQYF. The CDR3 nucleotides read TGTGCCAGTAGTGGGGGGGGGCTCCTGGTGAACATTCAGTACTTC.

The genes are TRBV5-4 and TRBJ1-6; perhaps TRBD1 as D (5 bases). CDR1 is SGHNT, CDR2 YYREEE, per germline (reference sequence). The CDR3 is 15 residues long. V lost 4 bases to trimming and J lost 8 bases, with 16 bases between them. The CDR3 is CASSQDLQGDSPLHF. The CDR3 DNA reads TGTGCCAGCAGCCAAGATCTACAAGGGGATTCACCCCTCCACTTT. Together with reference TRBV5-4 and TRBJ1-6, the CDR3 gives the full variable domain: ETGVTQSPTHLIKTRGQQVTLRCSSQSGHNTVSWYQQALGQGPQFIFQYYREEENGRGNFPPRFSGLQFPNYSSELNVNALELDDSALYLCASSQDLQGDSPLHFGNGTRLTVT.

The rearrangement links TRBV5-6 to TRBJ2-1, with D possibly matching TRBD2 (6 bases). From germline, CDR1 is SGHDT and CDR2 YYEEEE. The ends were cut back, 0 bases at V and 2 bases at J, with 9 bases in the middle. The CDR3 has 15 residues. DNA of the CDR3: TGTGCCAGCAGCTTGGCCGGAGGGACCTACAATGAGCAGTTCTTC. Its translation: CASSLAGGTYNEQFF. The full variable domain, rest sourced from reference TRBV5-6 and TRBJ2-1, is DAGVTQSPTHLIKTRGQQVTLRCSPKSGHDTVSWYQQALGQGPQFIFQYYEEEERQRGNFPDRFSGHQFPNYSSELNVNALLLGDSALYLCASSLAGGTYNEQFFGPGTRLTVL.

The chain combines TRBV27 with TRBJ1-1; D remains unclear. CDR1 is MNHEY, CDR2 SMNVEV, per germline (reference sequence). V was shortened by 3 bases and J by 2 bases, with 7 bases between the two germline ends. The CDR3 covers 13 residues. CDR3 amino acids: CASSFRVNTEAFF. The CDR3 DNA is TGTGCCAGCAGTTTTCGGGTTAACACTGAAGCTTTCTTT.

The chain employs TRBV9 and TRBJ2-1, with TRBD1 identical over 10 bases. CDR1 and CDR2 (germline): SGDLS, YYNGEE. The CDR3 extends over 16 amino acids. The V and J ends lost 0 bases and 2 bases, in that order; junction bases with no gene match: 2. DNA for the CDR3: TGTGCCAGCAGCGTAGAGGACAGGGGGGCCTACAATGAGCAGTTCTTC. Translated, it gives CASSVEDRGAYNEQFF.

The chain uses TRBV5-1 and TRBJ1-3, with TRBD1 identical over 7 bases. This CDR3 has 16 residues. Germline V gene lookup returns CDR1 SGHRS and CDR2 YFSETQ. V dropped 0 bases and J dropped 2; count of bases not matched to a gene: 5. This chain's CDR3 is CASSLANRGAGNTIYF. CDR3 bases: TGCGCCAGCAGCTTGGCTAACAGGGGAGCTGGAAACACCATATATTTT.

The chain uses TRBV7-2 and TRBJ2-1; 9 nucleotides line up with TRBD1. V shed 5 bases and J 8 bases; nucleotides not matched to a gene: 4. Germline lookup yields CDR1 SGHTA and CDR2 FQGNSA. There are 13 residues in the CDR3. CDR3 residues: CASSGWDRDEQFF. In DNA form, the CDR3 reads TGTGCCAGCAGCGGATGGGACAGGGATGAGCAGTTCTTC. Full variable domain (remainder filled in from reference TRBV7-2 and TRBJ2-1): GAGVSQSPSNKVTEKGKDVELRCDPISGHTALYWYRQSLGQGLEFLIYFQGNSAPDKSGLPSDRFSAERTGGSVSTLTIQRTQQEDSAVYLCASSGWDRDEQFFGPGTRLTVL.

The chain employs TRBV25-1 and TRBJ2-1; perhaps TRBD1 as D (6 bases). Germline values: CDR1 MGHDK, CDR2 SYGVNS. CDR3 size: 15 residues. V lost 2 bases and J 6 bases, leaving 14 bases between the germline ends. In DNA form, the CDR3 reads TGTGCCAGCAGTGAACTACAGGGAAAGGGCAATGAGCAGTTCTTC. It is translated as CASSELQGKGNEQFF.

The chain has TRBV5-4 and TRBJ2-2; TRBD2 matches 7 bases. The length of the CDR3 is 15 residues. V lost 6 bases to trimming and J lost 4 bases; unmatched junction nucleotides: 9. Per the germline V gene, CDR1 is SGHNT and CDR2 is YYREEE (reference sequence). This CDR3 is CASTPGGISTGELFF. Here the CDR3 DNA reads TGTGCCAGCACTCCGGGGGGTATAAGCACCGGGGAGCTGTTTTTT.

The CDR3 bases are TGTGCCAGCAGCTTAGCCGGGTTCAATCAGCCCCAGCATTTT. Its protein is CASSLAGFNQPQHF. The chain joins TRBV11-2 to TRBJ1-5; D gene ambiguous. In germline, CDR1 is SGHAT, CDR2 FQNNGV. Trimming left V 1 base short and J 3 bases short, with 7 bases between. This CDR3 spans 14 amino acids. The full variable domain, rest sourced from reference TRBV11-2 and TRBJ1-5, is EAGVAQSPRYKIIEKRQSVAFWCNPISGHATLYWYQQILGQGPKLLIQFQNNGVVDDSQLPKDRFSAERLKGVDSTLKIQPAKLEDSAVYLCASSLAGFNQPQHFGDGTRLSIL.

V gene TRBV5-6 combines with J gene TRBJ1-6, with D perhaps matching TRBD1 (6 bases). The V end was cut by 3 bases, the J end by 2 bases, with 12 bases between. The CDR3 is 16 residues long. CDR1 is SGHDT, CDR2 YYEEEE, per germline. CDR3 in amino acids: CASSSTGIPYNSPLHF. Written as DNA, the CDR3 is TGTGCCAGCAGCTCAACAGGGATTCCCTATAATTCACCCCTCCACTTT.

This clone occurred a few times. This sequence joins TRBV9 and TRBJ1-2; TRBD1 matches 8 bases. V was pared by 0 bases and J by 3 bases, with 1 base of the junction left unmatched. The CDR3 consists of 14 residues. Germline V CDR1 and CDR2: SGDLS, YYNGEE. The CDR3 loop reads CASSVAGQDYGYTF. CDR3 DNA: TGTGCCAGCAGCGTAGCGGGACAGGACTATGGCTACACCTTC.

The V gene is TRBV27, the J gene TRBJ2-3; TRBD2 agrees at 8 bases. The CDR3 covers 16 residues. V trimming: 5 bases; J trimming: 0 bases; junction bases outside the gene matches: 7. The V gene's germline CDR1 is MNHEY and CDR2 SMNVEV (reference sequence). DNA for the CDR3: TGTGCCAGCAGTGAAACATCTAGCGGGAGCACAGATACGCAGTATTTT. Its protein product is CASSETSSGSTDTQYF.

The rearrangement joins TRBV29-1 to TRBJ1-1, with 9 bases identical to TRBD1. The V segment lost 3 bases and the J segment 1 base; nucleotides outside the gene matches: 9. The CDR3 has 16 amino acids. CDR1 is SQVTM and CDR2 is ANQGSEA in the germline V gene. Here the CDR3 reads CSVEPKGTGWNTEAFF. The CDR3, as DNA: TGCAGCGTTGAGCCCAAGGGGACAGGGTGGAACACTGAAGCTTTCTTT.

The V gene is TRBV5-4, the J gene TRBJ2-1; tentative D call: TRBD1 (6 bases). Germline V gives CDR1 SGHNT, CDR2 YYREEE (reference sequence). The CDR3 contains 15 residues. Trimming removed 1 base from V and 4 bases from J, with 12 bases in between. The CDR3, as DNA: TGTGCCAGCAGCTTGCCGGACAGAATTTACAATGAGCAGTTCTTC. This translates into CASSLPDRIYNEQFF.

The V call is TRBV19, the J call TRBJ1-2; TRBD1 matches 7 bases. Germline values: CDR1 LNHDA, CDR2 SQIVND (reference sequence). This CDR3 is 14 amino acids long. Trimming at V came to 6 bases and at J to 3 bases, leaving 7 bases not matched to a gene. The CDR3 coding sequence is TGTGCCAGTAGCTCCTTAGACAGGGACTATGGCTACACCTTC. Residues: CASSSLDRDYGYTF.

The genes are TRBV4-1 and TRBJ2-1; the D is unclear. The CDR3 consists of 16 residues. Germline V gives CDR1 MGHRA, CDR2 YSYEKL. V lost 0 bases, J lost 2 bases, and 11 bases lay in between. The DNA of the CDR3 is TGCGCCAGCAGCCAAGATCTACCAAGCCCCTACAATGAGCAGTTCTTC. Its translation: CASSQDLPSPYNEQFF.

In this sample, this clone turned up once. The rearrangement uses TRBV27 and TRBJ2-1; possible D gene TRBD2, 5 bases. The length of the CDR3 is 11 residues. Germline V gene data show CDR1 as MNHEY and CDR2 as SMNVEV (reference sequence). The V gene lost 5 bases and the J gene lost 6 bases, with 5 bases spanning the gap. The CDR3 reads CASSRGNEQFF. CDR3 nucleotide sequence: TGTGCCAGCAGTCGGGGCAATGAGCAGTTCTTC.